The 27 T cell receptor beta chains below all came from one sample that was sequenced in a study of T cells expressing NK-cell markers. TCRdb re-called the 5' RACE reads, yielding one record per CDR3 amino acid sequence without DNA. In all, the sample yields 150,000 to 160,000 distinct CDR3 sequences. The sequenced sample was blood T cells: a sorted CD56 or NKG2C T cell subset, CD4+ or CD8+ T cells, or bulk PBMC T cells (not recorded which). These receptors all stem from a woman aged 45-65 years in good health.

This chain links TRBV7-9 with TRBJ2-2; TCRdb reports TRBD1, a call that lacks DNA to check it against. CDR3 size: 16 residues. Germline lookup yields CDR1 SEHNR and CDR2 FQNEAQ (reference sequence). CDR3 sequence: CASSHHRGLDTGELFF. Combining the CDR3 with reference TRBV7-9 and TRBJ2-2 gives the whole variable domain DTGVSQNPRHKITKRGQNVTFRCDPISEHNRLYWYRQTLGQGPEFLTYFQNEAQLEKSRLLSDRFSAERPKGSFSTLEIQRTEQGDSAMYLCASSHHRGLDTGELFFGEGSRLTVL.

The chain has TRBV6-2 or TRBV6-3 and TRBJ1-5; TCRdb's D gene call, TRBD1, goes unchecked for lack of DNA. Germline loops: CDR1 MNHEY, CDR2 SVGEGT. The CDR3 is made up of 12 amino acids. CDR3 residues: CASRGGMQPQHF.

The chain employs TRBV12-3 or TRBV12-4 and TRBJ2-1; the D call from TCRdb, TRBD2, cannot be confirmed without DNA. There are 16 residues in the CDR3. CDR3 protein: CASSTLLAEGSNEQFF.

CDR3 loop: CASSEDSGSLDEQFF. The chain joins TRBV6-1 to TRBJ2-1; lacking DNA, the TRBD2 call made by TCRdb goes unchecked. The CDR3 length is 15 residues. The germline V gene encodes CDR1 MNHNS and CDR2 SASEGT.

V usage is TRBV27 and J usage is TRBJ1-1; checking the TCRdb D call of TRBD1 is not possible without DNA. This CDR3 is 14 amino acids long. The germline CDR1 and CDR2 sequences are MNHEY and SMNVEV (reference sequence). CDR3 in amino acids: CASSERGGSTEAFF.

This rearrangement joins TRBV5-4 to TRBJ2-4. CDR1 SGHNT and CDR2 YYREEE come from the germline V gene (reference sequence). The CDR3 length is 12 residues. Here the CDR3 reads CASSPDIGIQYF.

The rearrangement links TRBV12-3 or TRBV12-4 to TRBJ1-5; the D call of TRBD1 rests on TCRdb alone, since no DNA is present to check it. The CDR3 sequence is 14 residues long. CDR3 loop: CAIRTGVGNQPQHF.

V gene TRBV24-1 combines with J gene TRBJ2-5; TCRdb designates TRBD1, a call that cannot be tested without DNA. The germline CDR1 and CDR2 sequences are KGHDR and SFDVKD. The CDR3 has 19 amino acids. The CDR3 reads CATSTGILSLGQGWETQYF.

The J gene is TRBJ2-5, the V gene TRBV14. The CDR3 has 13 residues. The germline CDR1 and CDR2 sequences are SGHDN and FVKESK. The CDR3 spells CASRRIGQETQYF.

This chain links TRBV27 with TRBJ2-1; TCRdb proposes TRBD1, but this gene call is untestable without DNA. Germline V gene lookup returns CDR1 MNHEY and CDR2 SMNVEV (reference sequence). The CDR3 is made up of 15 amino acids. CDR3 residues: CASRIGSPAYNEQFF.

V gene TRBV20-1 combines with J gene TRBJ2-1; no DNA is available, so the TRBD1 call from TCRdb remains unchecked. The V gene's germline CDR1 is DFQATT and CDR2 SNEGSKA (reference sequence). CDR3 length: 14 residues. CDR3 amino acids: CSAGTGGEPNEQFF.

The chain combines TRBV12-3 or TRBV12-4 with TRBJ1-1. The CDR3 loop spans 13 amino acids. The CDR3 reads CASLRRGNTEAFF.

V and J are TRBV4-1 and TRBJ2-1; TCRdb calls TRBD2, which cannot be checked without DNA. Germline V gene lookup returns CDR1 MGHRA and CDR2 YSYEKL. This CDR3 spans 16 amino acids. CDR3 sequence: CASSQLLRDSVDEQFF.

V usage is TRBV7-9 and J usage is TRBJ2-7. Looked up from germline, CDR1 is SEHNR and CDR2 is FQNEAQ (reference sequence). There are 15 residues in the CDR3. This CDR3 reads CASRSDRLSSYEQYF.

This chain connects TRBV9 to TRBJ2-3; TCRdb returns TRBD2, unconfirmable since there is no DNA. The CDR3 is 16 residues long. Germline V gives CDR1 SGDLS, CDR2 YYNGEE. This CDR3 is CASSSLAGSLTDTQYF.

This chain uses TRBV5-6 with TRBJ2-7; TCRdb lists TRBD1, though no DNA is available to test this call. This CDR3 has 15 residues. Per germline, CDR1 SGHDT and CDR2 YYEEEE. The CDR3 region is CASSSRDRAPYEQYF.

V and J are TRBV5-6 and TRBJ1-1; TCRdb returns TRBD1, unconfirmable since there is no DNA. CDR3 length: 15 residues. Germline assignment: CDR1 SGHDT and CDR2 YYEEEE. CDR3 residues: CASTEIQRPGTEAFF. The full variable domain, in which reference TRBV5-6 and TRBJ1-1 provide the parts outside the CDR3, is DAGVTQSPTHLIKTRGQQVTLRCSPKSGHDTVSWYQQALGQGPQFIFQYYEEEERQRGNFPDRFSGHQFPNYSSELNVNALLLGDSALYLCASTEIQRPGTEAFFGQGTRLTVV.

The chain has TRBV6-1 and TRBJ2-3; TCRdb indicates TRBD1, and absent DNA this call remains unverified. The CDR3 totals 19 residues. Looked up from germline, CDR1 is MNHNS and CDR2 is SASEGT. CDR3 sequence reads: CASSPLKGLAGPSTDTQYF.

The rearrangement links TRBV7-9 to TRBJ2-2; the TCRdb D gene call, TRBD2, has no DNA to confirm it. Germline-derived CDR1 and CDR2 are SEHNR and FQNEAQ (reference sequence). The CDR3 runs to 16 residues. CDR3 loop: CASRQAPSRDTGELFF.

J is TRBJ1-2 and V is TRBV30. This CDR3 comprises 11 residues. The V gene's germline CDR1 is GTSNPN and CDR2 SVGIG (reference sequence). This chain's CDR3 is CAWSDSFGYTF.

The chain employs TRBV7-3 and TRBJ2-7; without DNA, the TCRdb call of TRBD1 cannot be checked. Germline CDR1 is SGHTA and CDR2 is FQGTGA. CDR3 length equals 15 residues. The CDR3 region is CASSLLGDRAYEQYF.

The chain carries TRBV11-2 and TRBJ2-5. Germline CDR1 reads SGHAT; CDR2 reads FQNNGV. The CDR3 contains 15 residues. This chain's CDR3 is CASSLQTAYQETQYF.

J is TRBJ2-2 and V is TRBV3-1. The CDR3 contains 16 residues. Germline CDR1 reads LGHDT; CDR2 reads YNNKEL (reference sequence). This CDR3 is CASSLTRGSDTGELFF.

This sequence joins TRBV4-1 and TRBJ2-7; TCRdb calls TRBD2, which cannot be checked without DNA. The CDR3 extends over 16 amino acids. Per germline, CDR1 MGHRA and CDR2 YSYEKL. Here the CDR3 reads CASSSTGRPTFYEQYF.

The chain links TRBV7-9 to TRBJ1-1; TCRdb lists TRBD1, though no DNA is available to test this call. In germline, CDR1 is SEHNR, CDR2 FQNEAQ (reference sequence). This CDR3 is 13 amino acids long. The CDR3 sequence is CASLKGINTEAFF.

This rearrangement joins TRBV10-3 to TRBJ2-2; TCRdb's D call, TRBD2, is unchecked because there is no DNA. The CDR3 has 16 residues. Germline loops: CDR1 ENHRY, CDR2 SYGVKD. CDR3 protein: CAISEPGGINTGELFF.

The CDR3 is CASSESAGASYEQYF. This rearrangement joins TRBV10-1 to TRBJ2-7; as DNA is missing, the TRBD1 call by TCRdb cannot be tested. The CDR3 length is 15 residues. Germline CDR1 is WNHNN and CDR2 is SYGVQD (reference sequence).